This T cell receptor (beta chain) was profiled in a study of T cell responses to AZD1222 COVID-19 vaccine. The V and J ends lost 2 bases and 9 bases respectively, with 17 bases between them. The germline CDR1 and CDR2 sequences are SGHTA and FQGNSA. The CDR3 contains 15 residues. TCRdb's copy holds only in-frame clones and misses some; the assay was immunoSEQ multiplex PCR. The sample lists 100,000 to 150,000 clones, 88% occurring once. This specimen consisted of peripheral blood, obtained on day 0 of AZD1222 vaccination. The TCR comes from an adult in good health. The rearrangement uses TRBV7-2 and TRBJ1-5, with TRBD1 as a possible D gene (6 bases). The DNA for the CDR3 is TGTGCCAGCAGCTTACTCCAGGGGACTCAGGGGCCCCAGCATTTT. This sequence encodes CASSLLQGTQGPQHF. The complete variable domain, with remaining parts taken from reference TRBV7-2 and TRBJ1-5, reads GAGVSQSPSNKVTEKGKDVELRCDPISGHTALYWYRQSLGQGLEFLIYFQGNSAPDKSGLPSDRFSAERTGGSVSTLTIQRTQQEDSAVYLCASSLLQGTQGPQHFGDGTRLSIL.